The present T cell receptor beta chain was sequenced within a study of blood T cell repertoires in COVID-19. Study details: Samples taken during acute and convalescent COVID-19 were collected in the United States, Italy and Spain. Sources were T cells, B-cell-depleted T cells, or PBMCs; the material itself was cDNA or gDNA.

CDR1 is SGHVS, CDR2 FQNEAQ, per germline. CDR3 length: 15 amino acids. V trimming: 6 bases; J trimming: 3 bases; junction bases outside the gene matches: 6. The authors' processing: Researchers report that nucleated cell counts were estimated from reference gene primer amplification. Using immunoSEQ multiplex PCR, the repertoire was profiled, and TCRdb retains in-frame clones only, with some absent. V, J and clone size were drawn from that table, and D and trimming were deduced from the DNA. The data hold 150,000 to 200,000 clones, with 85% to 90% observed a single time. This TCR derives from a man aged 18 to 30 with acute or convalescent COVID-19. Input material: peripheral blood. The rearrangement joins TRBV7-8 to TRBJ1-5; the match to TRBD1 covers 9 bases. The CDR3 loop reads CASSSGQGLNQPQHF. For the CDR3, the DNA is TGTGCCAGCAGTTCGGGACAGGGCCTCAATCAGCCCCAGCATTTT.